Listed below are T cell receptor beta chains from one sample, sequenced in a study of blood T cell repertoires in COVID-19. The protocol was immunoSEQ multiplex PCR, while the TCRdb copy is restricted to in-frame clones and leaves out a portion. Counted here are approximately 170,000 clones, about 85% occurring once; the ten biggest clones make up more than 12%. Sequenced sample: peripheral blood. These receptors originate from a woman in her 70s with COVID-19, enrolled during active disease. Both conserved end residues are part of each CDR3. The D gene is left open where the match is weak. A clone size is listed for some rows: how often the clone was seen (once, few, many), or a class if it is expanded.

j_gene,abundance,d_gene,v_gene,CDR3aa,CDR3nt
TRBJ2-3,-,-,TRBV19,CASSIIPRGPSDTQYF,TGTGCCAGTAGTATAATTCCCAGGGGACCATCAGATACGCAGTATTTT
TRBJ2-5,once,-,TRBV25-1,CASTEGGLPGETQYF,TGTGCCAGCACCGAAGGTGGACTTCCTGGGGAGACCCAGTACTTC
TRBJ2-5,-,-,TRBV27,CASSLAGLEFPETQYF,TGTGCCAGCAGTTTGGCGGGCCTTGAATTTCCAGAGACCCAGTACTTC
TRBJ1-1,-,TRBD1,TRBV28,CASSSPTGEYTEAFF,TGTGCCAGCAGCTCACCGACAGGGGAGTACACTGAAGCTTTCTTT
TRBJ2-2,few,-,TRBV3-1/TRBV3-2,CASSPRGGQPGELFF,TGTGCCAGCAGCCCTCGCGGAGGGCAACCCGGGGAGCTGTTTTTT
TRBJ1-5,-,-,TRBV27,CASSPGTNYQPQHF,TGTGCCAGCAGTCCCGGGACAAACTATCAGCCCCAGCATTTT
TRBJ1-1,-,-,TRBV18,CASSPEITEAFF,TGTGCCAGCTCACCGGAGATTACTGAAGCTTTCTTT
TRBJ1-3,few,TRBD1,TRBV28,CASSASPGQGRNTIYF,TGTGCCAGCAGTGCCAGCCCGGGACAGGGGCGGAACACCATATATTTT
TRBJ2-4,once,TRBD1,TRBV11-2,CASSRGTGKNIQYF,TGTGCCAGCAGTCGCGGGACAGGCAAAAACATTCAGTACTTC
TRBJ1-1,-,-,TRBV5-1,CASSAKVSGTEAFF,TGCGCCAGCAGCGCCAAAGTCTCGGGTACTGAAGCTTTCTTT
TRBJ2-7,-,TRBD1,TRBV10-3,CAISGTGDGEQYF,TGTGCCATCAGCGGGACAGGGGACGGCGAGCAGTACTTC
TRBJ2-3,-,-,TRBV20-1,CSASDRRGGPDTQYF,TGCAGTGCTAGTGATCGAAGGGGGGGGCCAGATACGCAGTATTTT
TRBJ2-1,-,-,TRBV5-1,CASSLGGLRDYNEQFF,TGCGCCAGCAGCTTGGGTGGGTTGCGGGACTACAATGAGCAGTTCTTC
TRBJ2-2,-,-,TRBV11-2,CASSLVGSPVFF,TGTGCCAGCAGCTTAGTCGGGTCCCCGGTGTTTTTT
TRBJ1-1,-,-,TRBV6-2/TRBV6-3,CASSYPVVTEAFF,TGTGCCAGCAGTTATCCGGTGGTCACTGAAGCTTTCTTT
TRBJ2-7,-,-,TRBV7-2,CASSSKPYEQYF,TGTGCCAGCAGTTCCAAGCCCTACGAGCAGTACTTC
TRBJ1-6,-,-,TRBV30,CAWSVGLPSSYNSPLHF,TGTGCCTGGAGTGTGGGACTCCCGAGCTCCTATAATTCACCCCTCCACTTT
TRBJ1-3,few,TRBD1,TRBV28,CAIATGGFSGNTIYF,TGTGCCATCGCAACAGGGGGCTTCTCTGGAAACACCATATATTTT
TRBJ2-2,-,-,TRBV24-1,CATSDSDSPTGELFF,TGTGCCACCAGTGATTCGGACTCGCCCACCGGGGAGCTGTTTTTT
TRBJ2-2,-,-,TRBV27,CASRRGGNTGELFF,TGTGCCAGCAGAAGGGGGGGGAACACCGGGGAGCTGTTTTTT
TRBJ1-1,once,TRBD1,TRBV6-5,CASRRQGTEAFF,TGTGCCAGCAGGAGACAGGGCACTGAAGCTTTCTTT
TRBJ1-1,-,TRBD1,TRBV4-1,CASSRGPGDRGTEAFF,TGCGCCAGCAGCCGAGGCCCCGGGGACAGGGGGACTGAAGCTTTCTTT
TRBJ1-1,-,-,TRBV5-1,CASSRGGATEAFF,TGCGCCAGCAGCCGAGGGGGGGCCACTGAAGCTTTCTTT
TRBJ2-6,-,-,TRBV6-1,CASSDRTGANVLTF,TGTGCCAGCAGTGACAGGACTGGGGCCAACGTCCTGACTTTC